This T cell receptor beta chain was recovered during a study of radiotherapy plus CTLA-4 blockade in lung cancer. Background on the study: Of the patients, 15% to 20% showed objective responses and roughly 31% attained disease control. Study outcomes and limitations: Interferon-beta, together with early blood T cell clone dynamics, reportedly best predicted response. Radiotherapy with ipilimumab was followed by blood expansion of tumor-derived clones.

The table came from immunoSEQ multiplex PCR; TCRdb's copy has only in-frame clones and leaves some out. The sample consists of about 32,000 clones, roughly 70% of them appearing once. Concerning this clone itself: Its specificity is not known.

Germline CDR1 is WSHSY and CDR2 is SAAADI. The CDR3 is made up of 14 amino acids. The V and J ends lost 4 bases and 5 bases, in that order; junction bases with no gene match: 3. Focal radiation with ipilimumab CTLA-4 blockade was given to patients with chemo-refractory metastatic non-small-cell lung cancer. This sequence joins TRBV10-2 and TRBJ2-1, with TRBD2 matching over 9 bases. The sequence was obtained from a human donor with non-small cell lung cancer that progressed on radiotherapy plus ipilimumab. The sequenced sample was peripheral blood, obtained from a patient treated with radiotherapy plus ipilimumab. DNA of the CDR3: TGCGCCAGCAGTGGGGTAGCGGGGGACAATGAGCAGTTCTTC. It codes for CASSGVAGDNEQFF.